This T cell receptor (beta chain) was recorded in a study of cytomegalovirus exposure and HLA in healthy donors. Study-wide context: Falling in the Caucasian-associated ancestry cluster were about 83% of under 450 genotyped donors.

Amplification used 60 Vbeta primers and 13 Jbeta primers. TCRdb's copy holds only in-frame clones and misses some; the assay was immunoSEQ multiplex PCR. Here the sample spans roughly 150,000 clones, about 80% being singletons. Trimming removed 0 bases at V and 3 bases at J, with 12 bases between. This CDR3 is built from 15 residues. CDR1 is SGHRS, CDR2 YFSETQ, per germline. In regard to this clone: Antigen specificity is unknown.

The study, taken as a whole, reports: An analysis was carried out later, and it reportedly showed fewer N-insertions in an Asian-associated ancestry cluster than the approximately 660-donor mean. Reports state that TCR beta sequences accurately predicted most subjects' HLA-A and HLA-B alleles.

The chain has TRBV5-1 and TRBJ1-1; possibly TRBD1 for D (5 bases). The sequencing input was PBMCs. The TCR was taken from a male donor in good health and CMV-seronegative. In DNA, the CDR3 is TGCGCCAGCAGCTTGGGCGGGGAGGGGTACACTGAAGCTTTCTTT. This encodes CASSLGGEGYTEAFF.